This T cell receptor beta chain was found in a study of CD4 T cells in relation to SARS-CoV-2 and coronaviruses. Study in general: PBMCs were cultured with antigen for roughly 11 days before TCR beta sequencing. Controls used an HIV-1 Nef peptide pool or no peptide.

CDR1 is MDHEN and CDR2 is SYDVKM in the germline V gene. This CDR3 contains 14 residues. The V gene end was trimmed by 5 bases and the J gene end by 9 bases; junction bases not matched to a gene: 8. Libraries were prepared by immunoSEQ multiplex PCR; TCRdb keeps only in-frame clonotypes and omits some of them. Counted here are roughly 20,000 clones, less than 85% occurring once; the ten biggest clones make up 17%. CD4+ T cells from unexposed donors were obtained before the COVID-19 pandemic (2011-2018). The cells were cultured for about ten days before CD4+ T cells were isolated. As cell numbers allowed, unexposed-donor CD4+ T cells faced SARS-CoV-2 S/N and four cold-coronavirus spikes. Cultures held some 1.8 million PBMCs per well with around 9.7 IU/ml IL-2. This clone was seen a handful of times. What it binds is unknown.

The sequence derives from a human donor in good health. The sequenced sample consisted of CD4+ T cells from PBMCs, cultured in vitro. This sequence joins TRBV28 and TRBJ1-5; TRBD1 agrees at 9 bases. CDR3 sequence reads: CASSPHGTGLPQHF. The CDR3 region has the DNA TGTGCCAGCAGTCCCCACGGGACAGGGTTGCCCCAGCATTTT.